A single sample gave rise to the 27 T cell receptor beta chains below, sequenced in a study of blood T cells in healthy people across ages. A J-beta primer mix and a sample-barcoded 5' primer were used in a second PCR of roughly 6 to 12 cycles. TCRdb called the 5' RACE reads again in MiXCR, with one record for every CDR3 protein. This sample has 500,000 to 700,000 distinct CDR3 sequences, with about 30% found just once. The source material was blood. The receptors were gathered from a woman over 75 in good health.

This clonotype was counted only a few times. A read error may explain this, as a much larger clone is one base away. J is TRBJ2-7 and V is TRBV6-5, with D possibly matching TRBD1 (5 bases). Germline CDR1 reads MNHEY; CDR2 reads SVGAGI. The CDR3 is 15 amino acids. Between the trimmed V and J ends, which lost 1 base and 2 bases, there was a span of 12 bases. CDR3 in amino acids: CASSYCRQQTYEQYF. CDR3 DNA sequence: TGTGCCAGCAGTTACTGCCGACAGCAAACCTACGAGCAGTACTTC.

This clonotype has ten or more counts. The J gene is TRBJ1-4, the V gene TRBV6-5; possibly TRBD1 for D (5 bases). The CDR3 contains 14 residues. Per germline, CDR1 MNHEY and CDR2 SVGAGI. Trimming removed 4 bases from V and 8 bases from J, with 14 bases in between. The DNA for the CDR3 is TGTGCCAGCAGTTCCCCAGGGCCCGGCGAAAAACTGTTTTTT. Protein sequence: CASSSPGPGEKLFF.

In DNA, the CDR3 is TGTGCCAGCAGCCGGTCCCCGGGACAGCTTCAGCTCGAGCAGTACTTC. This translates into CASSRSPGQLQLEQYF. The chain combines TRBV6-5 with TRBJ2-4; TRBD1 matches 7 bases. Near its end, the DNA agrees better with TRBJ2-7, so the J call may be wrong. The CDR3 length is 16 residues. Germline-derived CDR1 and CDR2 are MNHEY and SVGAGI.

DNA for the CDR3: TGTGCCAGCAGCTCCTCGACAGGGGTGGAAGCTTTCTTT. Translation: CASSSSTGVEAFF. The chain has TRBV7-8 and TRBJ1-1; 8 bases align to TRBD1. V trimming: 4 bases; J trimming: 8 bases; junction bases outside the gene matches: 6. There are 13 residues in the CDR3. CDR1 and CDR2 from the germline V gene are SGHVS and FQNEAQ.

The chain employs TRBV5-1 and TRBJ1-3, with D possibly TRBD1 on 5 matching bases. V was cut by 3 bases and J by 4 bases, with 11 bases left in between. The CDR3 is made up of 14 amino acids. The germline CDR1 and CDR2 sequences are SGHRS and YFSETQ. The CDR3 nucleotides are TGCGCCAGCAGCTCGGACACCTTCGGAAACACCATATATTTT. This codes for CASSSDTFGNTIYF.

Remarks on this clonotype: A clone one base away is much larger, so this may be a read error. The V and J genes are TRBV18 and TRBJ2-5; D perhaps matches TRBD2 (7 bases). This CDR3 has 13 amino acids. Germline V lookup: CDR1 KGHSH, CDR2 LQKENI. The CDR3 spells CACSRGAGETQYF. As DNA, the CDR3 is TGTGCCTGCTCACGGGGGGCTGGAGAGACCCAGTACTTC.

This clonotype was counted ten times or more. For the CDR3, the DNA is TGTGCCAGCAATTCTAGAAGGAACACCATCTATGGCTACACCTTC. This sequence encodes CASNSRRNTIYGYTF. The chain links TRBV28 to TRBJ1-2; D remains ambiguous. Trimming removed 7 bases from V and 4 bases from J, with 19 bases in between. This CDR3 comprises 15 residues. Germline CDR1 is MDHEN and CDR2 is SYDVKM.

This clonotype was counted only a few times. The chain has TRBV4-1 and TRBJ1-1; 12 positions match TRBD1. CDR1 MGHRA and CDR2 YSYEKL come from the germline V gene. V shed 0 bases, J shed 1 base, and the junction held 6 bases outside the gene matches. The CDR3 contains 18 residues. CDR3 DNA: TGCGCCAGCAGCCAAGACTTGCGGGACAGGGGGCGGAACACTGAAGCTTTCTTT. This codes for CASSQDLRDRGRNTEAFF.

As concerns this clonotype: A read error may produce the germline difference seen at one junction end. The J gene is TRBJ2-7, the V gene TRBV20-1, with D perhaps matching TRBD1 (5 bases). TRBJ2-5 explains the end of the DNA better; the J call may be wrong. Germline CDR1 and CDR2: DFQATT and SNEGSKA (reference sequence). The CDR3 sequence is 15 residues long. The CDR3 bases are TGCAGTGCTAGAGAGCCACAGGCCGTGCAAGGGACCCAGTACTTC. It yields the protein CSAREPQAVQGTQYF.

The chain joins TRBV12-3 or TRBV12-4 to TRBJ2-7; either TRBD1 or TRBD2 may supply D (5 bases each). Deletions cut 6 bases from V and 0 bases from J, with 15 bases between. This CDR3 is 15 amino acids long. DNA of the CDR3: TGTGCCAGCAGGAACCGGGACGGCTACTCCTACGAGCAGTACTTC. This encodes CASRNRDGYSYEQYF.

Note on this clonotype: This may be a read error, as it is one base from a much larger clone. This chain links TRBV3-1 with TRBJ2-1; tentatively, D is TRBD1 (6 bases). The CDR3 length is 14 residues. Trimming stripped 1 base from V and 13 bases from J, with 17 bases between. The germline V gene has CDR1 LGHDT and CDR2 YNNKEL (reference sequence). CDR3 DNA sequence: TGTGCCAGCAGCCAAGGGATCAGGGGAGAGACCCAGTTCTTC. Translated: CASSQGIRGETQFF.

A remark on this clonotype: A much larger clone lies a single base off, so this may be a read error. The V call is TRBV12-3 or TRBV12-4, the J call TRBJ2-3; TRBD1 might be the D (6 bases). The length of the CDR3 is 16 residues. The CDR3 DNA follows: TGTGCCAGCAGTTTAGCGATCGGACAGAGCACAGATGCGCAGTATTTT. Amino acid sequence: CASSLAIGQSTDAQYF.

This clonotype was detected ten times or more. The chain has TRBV7-9 and TRBJ2-7; D is unresolved. The CDR3 is 12 residues long. Trimming removed 5 bases from V and 3 bases from J, with 8 bases in between. Per the germline V gene, CDR1 is SEHNR and CDR2 is FQNEAQ (reference sequence). CDR3 region: CASSPQSYEQYF. Here the CDR3 DNA reads TGTGCCAGCAGCCCACAAAGCTACGAGCAGTACTTC.

This clonotype came up a few times. The chain employs TRBV25-1 and TRBJ1-4; TRBD1 might be the D (6 bases). The V end was cut by 2 bases, the J end by 4 bases, with 17 bases between. The germline CDR1 and CDR2 sequences are MGHDK and SYGVNS. This CDR3 comprises 17 residues. CDR3: CASSEPSRGLGNEKLFF. DNA of the CDR3: TGTGCCAGCAGTGAACCCTCCAGGGGCCTGGGTAATGAAAAACTGTTTTTT. Full variable domain (rest looked up from reference TRBV25-1 and TRBJ1-4): EADIYQTPRYLVIGTGKKITLECSQTMGHDKMYWYQQDPGMELHLIHYSYGVNSTEKGDLSSESTVSRIRTEHFPLTLESARPSHTSQYLCASSEPSRGLGNEKLFFGSGTQLSVL.

This rearrangement joins TRBV20-1 to TRBJ1-2; D unresolved. In germline, CDR1 is DFQATT, CDR2 SNEGSKA (reference sequence). Deletions cut 5 bases from V and 6 bases from J, with 10 bases between. This CDR3 spans 11 amino acids. The CDR3 here is CSAFLRHGYTF. DNA of the CDR3: TGCAGTGCTTTCCTCCGCCATGGCTACACCTTC.

This clonotype was found many times. The chain uses TRBV20-1 and TRBJ1-1, with D possibly matching TRBD1 (5 bases). V was trimmed by 5 bases and J by 1 base, leaving 17 bases between them. Germline V gene lookup returns CDR1 DFQATT and CDR2 SNEGSKA (reference sequence). The length of the CDR3 is 15 residues. In DNA, the CDR3 is TGCAGTGCTCCCATCGGGGCAGTAACGAACACTGAAGCTTTCTTT. Translated, it gives CSAPIGAVTNTEAFF.

This clonotype has at least ten counts. The rearrangement joins TRBV20-1 to TRBJ2-7; 12 positions agree with TRBD1. In germline, CDR1 is DFQATT, CDR2 SNEGSKA (reference sequence). The CDR3 extends over 15 amino acids. The V and J ends lost 3 bases and 4 bases, in that order; junction bases with no gene match: 7. For the CDR3, the DNA is TGCAGTGCTAGGGGACCGGGACAGGGGGCTTACGAGCAGTACTTC. Translated: CSARGPGQGAYEQYF.

This clonotype was recorded many times. The chain joins TRBV28 to TRBJ2-1; 8 bases are shared with TRBD2. The germline CDR1 and CDR2 sequences are MDHEN and SYDVKM. The CDR3 is 15 residues long. The V and J ends lost 7 bases and 6 bases, in that order; junction bases with no gene match: 11. The DNA for the CDR3 is TGTGCCAGCACCTTCAGCGGGGGCCGCCTCAATGAGCAGTTCTTC. It encodes CASTFSGGRLNEQFF.

In its sample, this clonotype was seen many times. The chain joins TRBV20-1 to TRBJ2-1; 10 positions match TRBD2. This CDR3 has 14 residues. The V and J ends lost 1 base and 6 bases, in that order; junction bases with no gene match: 3. Looked up from germline, CDR1 is DFQATT and CDR2 is SNEGSKA (reference sequence). In nucleotides, the CDR3 is TGCAGTGCTAGAGTTTGGACTAGCGGCAATGAGCAGTTCTTC. Translation gives CSARVWTSGNEQFF.

This clonotype occurred once. The V call is TRBV20-1, the J call TRBJ2-4; 8 nucleotides match TRBD1. From germline, CDR1 is DFQATT and CDR2 SNEGSKA (reference sequence). This CDR3 region has 18 residues. The trim removed 5 bases at V and 0 bases at J, leaving 15 bases unmatched. CDR3 region: CSAAGQEFQLLAKNIQYF. Written as DNA, the CDR3 is TGCAGTGCTGCGGGACAGGAATTTCAACTTCTAGCCAAAAACATTCAGTACTTC.

The CDR3 protein is CAISESGGQGIAEAFF. The CDR3 DNA reads TGTGCCATCAGTGAGTCCGGGGGACAGGGCATTGCTGAAGCTTTCTTT. The chain links TRBV10-3 to TRBJ1-1; 9 positions agree with TRBD1. Per the germline V gene, CDR1 is ENHRY and CDR2 is SYGVKD. There are 16 residues in the CDR3. The junction had 8 bases not matched to a gene; V was cut back by 0 bases and J by 6 bases.

CDR3 amino acids: CASSLGRVSSYEQYF. CDR3 nucleotide sequence: TGCGCCAGCAGCTTGGGACGTGTGAGCTCCTACGAGCAGTACTTC. The J gene is TRBJ2-7, the V gene TRBV5-1; D is unresolved. V was cut by 0 bases and J by 0 bases, with 10 bases left in between. Germline lookup yields CDR1 SGHRS and CDR2 YFSETQ. The CDR3 length is 15 residues.

This clonotype was observed at least ten times. The chain has TRBV15 and TRBJ2-7, with D perhaps TRBD1 (6 bases). Germline CDR1 reads LNHNV; CDR2 reads YYDKDF (reference sequence). Trimming took off 1 base at V and 4 bases at J, with 14 bases between the two ends. The CDR3 loop spans 15 amino acids. Here the CDR3 reads CATSRVQDSEYEQYF. The CDR3 DNA follows: TGTGCCACCAGCAGAGTGCAGGACAGCGAATACGAGCAGTACTTC.

The chain is built from TRBV7-9 and TRBJ2-1; no clear D gene. Germline CDR1 and CDR2: SEHNR and FQNEAQ (reference sequence). The CDR3 extends over 15 amino acids. Trimming shortened V by 4 bases and J by 3 bases, and 13 bases separated the two germline ends. The CDR3 DNA reads TGTGCCAGCAGCTACGACCCAACGTACTACAATGAGCAGTTCTTC. Translated: CASSYDPTYYNEQFF.

Of note for this clonotype: A single base separates this from a much larger clone, so it may be a read error. The chain uses TRBV5-6 and TRBJ2-1, with no clear D. This CDR3 has 16 residues. Germline loops: CDR1 SGHDT, CDR2 YYEEEE. CDR3 bases: TGTGCCAGCAGCTTGGAGGTAGCCAGGTCCTACAGTGAGCAGTTCTTC. Translating gives CASSLEVARSYSEQFF. Variable domain in full (rest from reference TRBV5-6 and TRBJ2-1): DAGVTQSPTHLIKTRGQQVTLRCSPKSGHDTVSWYQQALGQGPQFIFQYYEEEERQRGNFPDRFSGHQFPNYSSELNVNALLLGDSALYLCASSLEVARSYSEQFFGPGTRLTVL.

As regards this clonotype: A read error may account for a junction end that differs from germline. V gene TRBV5-1 combines with J gene TRBJ2-5; the D is unclear. The last part of the DNA fits TRBJ2-1 better; the J call may be wrong. CDR1 SGHRS and CDR2 YFSETQ come from the germline V gene. This CDR3 spans 15 amino acids. Here the CDR3 reads CTSSPGRILQETQFF. CDR3 DNA sequence: TGCACCAGCAGCCCGGGCCGAATATTACAAGAGACCCAGTTCTTC.

This clonotype was seen many times. The chain is built from TRBV5-5 and TRBJ2-1; TRBD1 aligns across 8 bases. The V and J ends lost 0 bases and 8 bases, in that order; junction bases with no gene match: 7. Per germline, CDR1 SGHKS and CDR2 YYEKEE (reference sequence). The CDR3 is 15 amino acids. CDR3 residues: CASSLARGLMDEQFF. The CDR3 coding sequence is TGTGCCAGCAGCTTGGCCAGGGGGCTGATGGATGAGCAGTTCTTC.